This entry lists 9 T cell receptor beta chains sequenced from one sample in a study of vaccination and CD4 T cells after COVID-19. Sequenced with the Oncomine TCR Beta short-read assay was DNA taken from cultured CD4+ T cells. TCRdb ran MiXCR on the PCR reads and lists one entry per CDR3 protein. The repertoire holds about 21,000 distinct CDR3 sequences, with under 60% as singletons. Described treatment: roughly 11-day PBMC culture with coronavirus spike peptide pools or control peptides (ViraFEST assay). These receptors are not linked to any known antigen. The specimen sequenced was CD4+ T cells from blood, cultured in vitro. The receptors were sampled from a human donor who had recovered from COVID-19.

The chain couples TRBV28 to TRBJ1-2; weak D call: TRBD1 (5 bases). The CDR3 consists of 10 residues. Germline assignment: CDR1 MDHEN and CDR2 SYDVKM. V shed 8 bases and J shed 4 bases, with 5 bases lying between them. The CDR3 bases are TGTGCCAGCGGGGGCTATGGCTACACCTTC. This sequence encodes CASGGYGYTF.

The V call is TRBV6-1, the J call TRBJ1-6; 7 nucleotides agree with TRBD1. CDR1 is MNHNS, CDR2 SASEGT, per germline. The CDR3 sequence is 15 residues long. V was clipped by 5 bases and J by 7 bases; unmatched bases: 8. The CDR3 region has the DNA TGTGCCAGCAGTCTGTTCGGGACAGAAAATTCACCCCTCCACTTT. Encoded protein: CASSLFGTENSPLHF.

The chain links TRBV4-1 to TRBJ2-7; perhaps TRBD2 as D (6 bases). Trimming removed 4 bases at V and 6 bases at J, with 10 bases between. The CDR3 contains 12 residues. In germline, CDR1 is MGHRA, CDR2 YSYEKL. The CDR3 sequence: CASSLHSGEQYF. CDR3 nucleotides: TGCGCCAGCAGCCTTCATAGCGGCGAGCAGTACTTC.

The V gene is TRBV28, the J gene TRBJ2-7, with 7 nucleotides matching TRBD1. The CDR3 has 13 residues. V lost 7 bases, J lost 10 bases, and 13 bases stayed unmatched. Germline CDR1 MDHEN, CDR2 SYDVKM. The CDR3, as DNA: TGTGCCAGCATCTCCATGGACAGGCCTTTCCAGTACTTC. Encoded protein: CASISMDRPFQYF.

This chain uses TRBV30 with TRBJ2-1, with TRBD2 identical over 8 bases. This CDR3 has 15 amino acids. The J segment lost 5 bases and the V segment lost 5 bases, leaving 11 bases of the junction unmatched. The V gene's germline CDR1 is GTSNPN and CDR2 SVGIG (reference sequence). For the CDR3, the DNA is TGTGCCTGGGTAACTCTACTAGCGGACGACAATGAGCAGTTCTTC. Translation: CAWVTLLADDNEQFF. The variable domain in full, with the rest retrieved from reference TRBV30 and TRBJ2-1, is SQTIHQWPATLVQPVGSPLSLECTVEGTSNPNLYWYRQAAGRGLQLLFYSVGIGQISSEVPQNLSASRPQDRQFILSSKKLLLSDSGFYLCAWVTLLADDNEQFFGPGTRLTVL.

Remarks on this clonotype: The CDR3 does not close with the conserved phenylalanine or tryptophan, likely indicating a read error. The J gene is TRBJ2-7, the V gene TRBV7-2, with TRBD2 matching over 11 bases. V lost 3 bases and J lost 3; bases outside the gene matches: 10. The CDR3 is 17 amino acids. From germline, CDR1 is SGHTA and CDR2 FQGNSA. The CDR3 here is CASSFGLGLAGGYEQYS. CDR3 bases: TGTGCCAGCAGCTTCGGACTAGGACTAGCGGGCGGCTACGAGCAGTACTCC.

This clonotype came up a few times. The gene calls are TRBV10-1 and TRBJ2-3; D call uncertain. Trimming shortened V by 7 bases and J by 6 bases, and 14 bases separated the two germline ends. Germline V gene lookup returns CDR1 WNHNN and CDR2 SYGVQD (reference sequence). This CDR3 has 13 amino acids. CDR3 sequence reads: CASNPRGGDTQYF. CDR3 sequence (DNA): TGCGCCAGCAACCCAAGAGGTGGCGATACGCAGTATTTT.

The V gene is TRBV29-1, the J gene TRBJ2-7; D is perhaps TRBD2 (5 bases). The CDR3 is 11 amino acids. Germline-derived CDR1 and CDR2 are SQVTM and ANQGSEA. V shed 8 bases and J shed 9 bases, with 17 bases lying between them. For the CDR3, the DNA is TGCAGCACACGGACGGGGAGAGTGCAGTACTTC. Protein product: CSTRTGRVQYF.

The genes are TRBV10-3 and TRBJ2-7; D call uncertain. The germline CDR1 and CDR2 sequences are ENHRY and SYGVKD. The CDR3 contains 13 residues. V was pared by 3 bases and J by 1 base, with 7 bases between. CDR3 in amino acids: CAISDEESYEQYF. CDR3 sequence (DNA): TGTGCCATCAGTGACGAGGAATCCTACGAGCAGTACTTC.